This T cell receptor (beta chain) was observed in a study of cytomegalovirus exposure and HLA in healthy donors. Study-level points and caveats: TCR clusters originating in the first cohort tended to co-occur in the approximately 120 validation repertoires, according to a later analysis. The study labeled 164 TCR beta chains cytomegalovirus-associated.

Among the 110 or so subjects of the validation cohort, separate from the roughly 650-subject first cohort, were the donors. Turning to this clone: The target antigen is unknown.

The CDR3 spans 14 residues. Trimming cost V 4 bases and J 3 bases, with 12 bases left between them. Looked up from germline, CDR1 is SGHDN and CDR2 is FVKESK. Using immunoSEQ multiplex PCR, the repertoire was profiled, and TCRdb retains in-frame clones only, with some absent. Seen here are some 100,000 clones, roughly nine tenths observed once, and the top ten hold 4% to 5.5%. The chain is built from TRBV14 and TRBJ1-2; D possibly corresponds to TRBD1 (5 bases). Sequenced material: PBMCs. This TCR was recovered from a man between 18 and 35 years old in good health and CMV-seropositive. In nucleotides, the CDR3 is TGTGCCAGCAGCCCGCAACCAGGGTACTATGGCTACACCTTC. It encodes CASSPQPGYYGYTF.